This TCR beta chain was recovered during a study of tumor and adjacent non-tumor tissue in lung cancer. V lost 2 bases and J lost 6, with 14 bases in between. Germline loops: CDR1 MDHEN, CDR2 SYDVKM. This CDR3 spans 15 amino acids. RNA was extracted from bulk tissue without any cell sorting. Details on this clonotype: A much larger clone lies one base from this, so it may be a read error. The conserved phenylalanine or tryptophan is not found at the CDR3 terminus, so this likely reflects a read error.

Three rounds of nested PCR, following a modified ARM-PCR protocol, produced the TCRbeta library. One entry per CDR3 protein, called by TCRdb with MiXCR from the multiplex PCR reads. The data hold fewer than 120,000 distinct CDR3 sequences, with over 75% observed a single time. The V call is TRBV28, the J call TRBJ1-5; TRBD1 is a possible D gene (5 bases). The TCR was taken from a man aged 65 to 85 with non-small cell lung cancer. Material for sequencing was lung tumor tissue. The CDR3 reads CASSLGRGGGQPQHY. The CDR3 DNA is TGTGCCAGCAGTTTAGGTAGGGGCGGGGGTCAGCCCCAGCATTAT.